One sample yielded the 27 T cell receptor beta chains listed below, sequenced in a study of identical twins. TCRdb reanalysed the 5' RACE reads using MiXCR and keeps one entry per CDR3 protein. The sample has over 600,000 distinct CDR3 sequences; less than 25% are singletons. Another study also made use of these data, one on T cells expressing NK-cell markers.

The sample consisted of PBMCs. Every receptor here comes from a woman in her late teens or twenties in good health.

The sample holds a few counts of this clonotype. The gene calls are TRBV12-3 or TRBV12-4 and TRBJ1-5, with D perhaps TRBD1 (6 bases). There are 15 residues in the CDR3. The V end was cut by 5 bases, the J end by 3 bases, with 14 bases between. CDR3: CASSLTTGPNQPQHF. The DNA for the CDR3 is TGTGCCAGCAGTCTAACTACAGGGCCCAATCAGCCCCAGCATTTT.

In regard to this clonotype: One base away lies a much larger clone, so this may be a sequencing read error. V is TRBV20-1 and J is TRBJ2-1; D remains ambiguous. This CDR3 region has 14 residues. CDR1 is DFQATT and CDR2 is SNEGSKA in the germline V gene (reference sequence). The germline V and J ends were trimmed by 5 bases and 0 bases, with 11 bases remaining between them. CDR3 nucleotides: TGCAGTGCTTTGACCCCCAGCTCCTACAATGAGCAGTTCTTC. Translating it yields CSALTPSSYNEQFF.

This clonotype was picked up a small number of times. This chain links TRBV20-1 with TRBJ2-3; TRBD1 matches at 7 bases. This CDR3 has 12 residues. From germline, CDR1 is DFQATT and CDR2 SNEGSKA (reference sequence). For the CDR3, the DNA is TGCAGAGTTTACAGGGGCCGGGATACGCAGTATTTT. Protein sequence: CRVYRGRDTQYF.

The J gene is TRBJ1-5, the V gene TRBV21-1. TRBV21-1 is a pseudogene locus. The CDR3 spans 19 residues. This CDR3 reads CASSKPIMGGFYIDQPQHF. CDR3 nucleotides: TGTGCCAGCAGCAAGCCCATCATGGGAGGCTTCTATATTGATCAGCCCCAGCATTTT.

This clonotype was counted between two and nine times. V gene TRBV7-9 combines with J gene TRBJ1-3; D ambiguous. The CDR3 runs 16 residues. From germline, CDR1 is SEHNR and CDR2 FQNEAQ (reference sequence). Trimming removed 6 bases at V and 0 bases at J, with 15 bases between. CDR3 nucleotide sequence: TGTGCCAGCAGTCTAGGGCGGCTGTCCTCTGGAAACACCATATATTTT. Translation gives CASSLGRLSSGNTIYF.

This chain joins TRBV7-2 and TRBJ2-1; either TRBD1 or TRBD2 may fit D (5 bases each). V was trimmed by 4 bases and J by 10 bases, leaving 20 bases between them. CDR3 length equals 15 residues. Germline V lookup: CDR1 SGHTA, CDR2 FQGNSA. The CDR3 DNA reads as TGTGCCAGCAGCTCAACCGGGACCCCAAGCAGGGAGCAGTTCTTC. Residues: CASSSTGTPSREQFF.

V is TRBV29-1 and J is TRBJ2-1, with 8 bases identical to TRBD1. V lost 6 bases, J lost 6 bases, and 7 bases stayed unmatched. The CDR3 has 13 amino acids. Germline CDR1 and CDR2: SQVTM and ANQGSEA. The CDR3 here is CSVPLQGGNEQFF. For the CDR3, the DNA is TGCAGCGTCCCGTTACAGGGGGGCAATGAGCAGTTCTTC.

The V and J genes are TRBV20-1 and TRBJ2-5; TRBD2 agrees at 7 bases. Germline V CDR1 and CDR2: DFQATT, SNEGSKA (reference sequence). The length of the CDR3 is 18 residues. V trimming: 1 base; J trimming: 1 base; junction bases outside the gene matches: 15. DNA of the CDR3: TGCAGTGCTAGAGCCATACTAGCGAAATCTGGCCTCCAAGAGACCCAGTACTTC. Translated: CSARAILAKSGLQETQYF.

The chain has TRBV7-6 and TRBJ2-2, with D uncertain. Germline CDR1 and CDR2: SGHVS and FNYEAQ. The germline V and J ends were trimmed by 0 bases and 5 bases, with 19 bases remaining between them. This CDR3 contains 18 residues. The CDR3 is CASSLAFPGKGWTGELFF. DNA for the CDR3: TGTGCCAGCAGCTTAGCGTTTCCTGGGAAAGGGTGGACCGGGGAGCTGTTTTTT. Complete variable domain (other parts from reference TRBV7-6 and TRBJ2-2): GAGVSQSPRYKVTKRGQDVALRCDPISGHVSLYWYRQALGQGPEFLTYFNYEAQQDKSGLPNDRFSAERPEGSISTLTIQRTEQRDSAMYRCASSLAFPGKGWTGELFFGEGSRLTVL.

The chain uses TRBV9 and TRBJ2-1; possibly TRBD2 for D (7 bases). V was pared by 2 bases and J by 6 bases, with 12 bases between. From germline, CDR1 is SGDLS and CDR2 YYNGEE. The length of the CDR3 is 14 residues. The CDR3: CASSVAGDINEQFF. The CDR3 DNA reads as TGTGCCAGCAGCGTGGCGGGGGACATCAATGAGCAGTTCTTC.

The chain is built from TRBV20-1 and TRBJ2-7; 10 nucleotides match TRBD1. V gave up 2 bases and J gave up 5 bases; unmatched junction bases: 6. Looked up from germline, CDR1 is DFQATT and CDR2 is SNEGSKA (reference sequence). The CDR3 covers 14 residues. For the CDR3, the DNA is TGCAGTGCTAGATCCGGGACAGGGGACGACGAGCAGTACTTC. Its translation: CSARSGTGDDEQYF.

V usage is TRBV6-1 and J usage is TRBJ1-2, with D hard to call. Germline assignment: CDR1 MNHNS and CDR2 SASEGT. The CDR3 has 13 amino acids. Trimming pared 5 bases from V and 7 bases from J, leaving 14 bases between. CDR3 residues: CASSPEGLRGYTF. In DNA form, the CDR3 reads TGTGCCAGCAGTCCAGAAGGGTTGCGTGGCTACACCTTC.

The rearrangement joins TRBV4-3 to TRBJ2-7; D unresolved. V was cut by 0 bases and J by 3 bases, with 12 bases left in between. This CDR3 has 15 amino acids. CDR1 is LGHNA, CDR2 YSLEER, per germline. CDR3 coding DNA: TGCGCCAGCAGCCAAGAGTGGCAGCCTAACTACGAGCAGTACTTC. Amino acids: CASSQEWQPNYEQYF.

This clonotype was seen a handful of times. The DNA of the CDR3 is TGTGCCAGCAGTTTAATTGGGGGACAGGGGGTAGGGAAACTGTTTTTT. Amino acid sequence: CASSLIGGQGVGKLFF. The chain couples TRBV27 to TRBJ1-4; 11 nucleotides agree with TRBD1. The CDR3 is 16 residues long. The germline V gene encodes CDR1 MNHEY and CDR2 SMNVEV (reference sequence). V was pared by 2 bases and J by 11 bases, with 10 bases of the junction left unmatched. Full variable domain (outside the CDR3, taken from reference TRBV27 and TRBJ1-4): EAQVTQNPRYLITVTGKKLTVTCSQNMNHEYMSWYRQDPGLGLRQIYYSMNVEVTDKGDVPEGYKVSRKEKRNFPLILESPSPNQTSLYFCASSLIGGQGVGKLFFGSGTQLSVL.

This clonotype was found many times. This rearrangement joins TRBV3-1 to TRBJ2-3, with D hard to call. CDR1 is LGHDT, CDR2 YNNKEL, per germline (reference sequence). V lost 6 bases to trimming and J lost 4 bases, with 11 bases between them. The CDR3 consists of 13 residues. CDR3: CASRGLGADTQYF. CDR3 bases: TGTGCCAGCAGGGGCTTGGGTGCAGATACGCAGTATTTT.

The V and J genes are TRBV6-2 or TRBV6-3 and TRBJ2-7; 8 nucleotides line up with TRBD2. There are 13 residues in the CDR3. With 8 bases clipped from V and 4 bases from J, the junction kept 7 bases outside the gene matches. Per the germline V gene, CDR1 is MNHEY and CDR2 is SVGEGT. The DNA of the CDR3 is TGTGCCAGCCGCGGGACTAGGACTTACGAGCAGTACTTC. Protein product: CASRGTRTYEQYF.

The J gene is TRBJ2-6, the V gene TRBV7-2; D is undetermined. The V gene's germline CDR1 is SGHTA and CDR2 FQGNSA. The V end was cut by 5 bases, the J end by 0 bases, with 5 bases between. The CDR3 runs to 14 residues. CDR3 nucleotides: TGTGCCAGCAGCGGGTACTCTGGGGCCAACGTCCTGACTTTC. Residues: CASSGYSGANVLTF.

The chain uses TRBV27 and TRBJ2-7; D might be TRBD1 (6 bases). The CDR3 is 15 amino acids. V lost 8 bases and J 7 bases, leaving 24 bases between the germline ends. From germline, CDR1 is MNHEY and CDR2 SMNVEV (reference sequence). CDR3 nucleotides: TGTGCCAGCCCCATATCGTCAGGGGATCCTGAGGAGCAGTACTTC. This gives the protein CASPISSGDPEEQYF.

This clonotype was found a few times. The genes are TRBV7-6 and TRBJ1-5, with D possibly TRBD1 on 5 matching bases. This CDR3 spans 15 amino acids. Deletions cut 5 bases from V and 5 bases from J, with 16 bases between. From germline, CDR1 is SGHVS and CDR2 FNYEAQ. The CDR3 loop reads CASSLAGGADQPQHF. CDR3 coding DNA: TGTGCCAGCAGCCTGGCCGGTGGGGCAGATCAGCCCCAGCATTTT.

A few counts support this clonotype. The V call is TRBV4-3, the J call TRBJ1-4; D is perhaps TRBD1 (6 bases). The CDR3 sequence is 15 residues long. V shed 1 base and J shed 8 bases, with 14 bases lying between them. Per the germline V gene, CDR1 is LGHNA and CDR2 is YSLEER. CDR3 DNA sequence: TGCGCCAGCAGCCAAGCCCTGGGGGCAGGGGAAAAACTGTTTTTT. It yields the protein CASSQALGAGEKLFF.

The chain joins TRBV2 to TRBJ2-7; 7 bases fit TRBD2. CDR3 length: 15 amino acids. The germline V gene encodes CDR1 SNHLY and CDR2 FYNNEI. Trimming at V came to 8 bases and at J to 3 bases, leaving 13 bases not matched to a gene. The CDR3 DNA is TGTGCCAGCTCCAAACAACGGGGGGAGGGCTACGAGCAGTACTTC. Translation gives CASSKQRGEGYEQYF.

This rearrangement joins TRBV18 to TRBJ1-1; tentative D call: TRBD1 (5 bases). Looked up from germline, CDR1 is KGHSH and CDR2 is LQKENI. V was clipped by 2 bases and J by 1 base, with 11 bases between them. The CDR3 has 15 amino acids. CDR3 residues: CASSPVQDTNTEAFF. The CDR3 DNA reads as TGTGCCAGCTCACCAGTGCAGGACACGAACACTGAAGCTTTCTTT.

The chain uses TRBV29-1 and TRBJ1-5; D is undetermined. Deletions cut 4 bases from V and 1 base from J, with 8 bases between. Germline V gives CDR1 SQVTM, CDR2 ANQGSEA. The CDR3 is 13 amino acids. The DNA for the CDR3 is TGCAGCGTTGGAGAACAGAGCAATCAGCCCCAGCATTTT. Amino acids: CSVGEQSNQPQHF.

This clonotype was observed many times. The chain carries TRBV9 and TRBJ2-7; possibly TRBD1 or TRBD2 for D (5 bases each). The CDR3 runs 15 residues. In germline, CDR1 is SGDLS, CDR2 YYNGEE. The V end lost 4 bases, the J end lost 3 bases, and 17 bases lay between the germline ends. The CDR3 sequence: CASSLAFDRNYEQYF. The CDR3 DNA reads TGTGCCAGCAGCCTAGCCTTTGACAGAAACTACGAGCAGTACTTC.

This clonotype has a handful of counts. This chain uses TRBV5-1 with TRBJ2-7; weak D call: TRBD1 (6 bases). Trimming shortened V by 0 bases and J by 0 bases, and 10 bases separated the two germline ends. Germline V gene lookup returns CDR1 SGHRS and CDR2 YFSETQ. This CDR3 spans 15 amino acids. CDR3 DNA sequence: TGCGCCAGCAGCTTGGAACAGGGTATCTCCTACGAGCAGTACTTC. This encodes CASSLEQGISYEQYF.

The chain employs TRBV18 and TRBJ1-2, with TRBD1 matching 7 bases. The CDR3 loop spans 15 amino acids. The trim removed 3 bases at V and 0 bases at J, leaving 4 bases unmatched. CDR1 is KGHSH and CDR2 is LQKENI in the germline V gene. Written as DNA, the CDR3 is TGTGCCAGCTCACCTGCGACAGGGACTAACTATGGCTACACCTTC. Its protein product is CASSPATGTNYGYTF.

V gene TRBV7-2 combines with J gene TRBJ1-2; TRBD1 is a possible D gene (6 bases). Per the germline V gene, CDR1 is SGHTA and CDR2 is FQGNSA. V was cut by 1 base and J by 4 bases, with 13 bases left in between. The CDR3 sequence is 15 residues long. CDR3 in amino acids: CASSLEAGDLYGYTF. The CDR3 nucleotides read TGTGCCAGCAGCTTAGAGGCAGGGGATCTCTATGGCTACACCTTC. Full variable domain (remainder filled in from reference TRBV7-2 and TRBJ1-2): GAGVSQSPSNKVTEKGKDVELRCDPISGHTALYWYRQSLGQGLEFLIYFQGNSAPDKSGLPSDRFSAERTGGSVSTLTIQRTQQEDSAVYLCASSLEAGDLYGYTFGSGTRLTVV.